This T cell receptor beta chain was observed in a study of response to subunit inactivated influenza vaccine. Trimming took 1 base from V and 6 from J; bases not matched to a gene: 11. CDR3 length: 17 residues. Germline V gene data show CDR1 as SGHAT and CDR2 as FQNNGV. A remark on this clonotype: The antigen is undetermined.

TCRdb independently ran MiXCR on the RT-PCR reads; one entry per CDR3 protein. The sample holds more than 700,000 distinct CDR3 sequences; 21% are singletons and the top ten take about 10%. Study conclusions and caveats: The authors proposed limited new T cell recruitment per seasonal influenza vaccination.

This chain uses TRBV11-2 with TRBJ2-2; 7 nucleotides line up with TRBD1. The sample was PBMCs from blood, taken around 5 days after vaccination. The sequence derives from a man in his forties or fifties who received an inactivated influenza vaccine. The DNA for the CDR3 is TGTGCCAGCAGCTTAGGACAGGGAACCTTTCGTGCCGGGGAGCTGTTTTTT. This codes for CASSLGQGTFRAGELFF.